The clone carrying this TCR beta chain was picked up a small number of times. The data were taken from a study of T cells in Graves' hyperthyroidism and ophthalmopathy. Study summary: Sampling of peripheral blood happened at initial diagnosis, prior to any treatment.

Every diagnosis used clinical symptoms, serum thyroxine and TRAb, thyroid ultrasound and orbital computed tomography. The PBMCs had their origin in 10 ml of fresh peripheral blood. Amplification of TCR beta CDR3 regions used RNA as the template. TCR CDR3 regions were first amplified by RT-PCR with HTBI primers. TCRdb passed the multiplex PCR reads through MiXCR, listing each CDR3 protein once. The sample yields some 770,000 distinct CDR3 sequences, 16% seen once. The CDR3 extends over 15 amino acids. From germline, CDR1 is SGHRS and CDR2 YFSETQ. The V end was cut by 1 base, the J end by 1 base, with 11 bases between.

Sequenced input: blood. The genes are TRBV5-1 and TRBJ1-1, with a tentative D call TRBD1 (5 bases). This receptor was identified in a man aged 18 to 29 with Graves' hyperthyroidism. CDR3 region: CASSLYGHANTEAFF. DNA for the CDR3: TGCGCCAGCAGCTTGTACGGACACGCGAACACTGAAGCTTTCTTT.